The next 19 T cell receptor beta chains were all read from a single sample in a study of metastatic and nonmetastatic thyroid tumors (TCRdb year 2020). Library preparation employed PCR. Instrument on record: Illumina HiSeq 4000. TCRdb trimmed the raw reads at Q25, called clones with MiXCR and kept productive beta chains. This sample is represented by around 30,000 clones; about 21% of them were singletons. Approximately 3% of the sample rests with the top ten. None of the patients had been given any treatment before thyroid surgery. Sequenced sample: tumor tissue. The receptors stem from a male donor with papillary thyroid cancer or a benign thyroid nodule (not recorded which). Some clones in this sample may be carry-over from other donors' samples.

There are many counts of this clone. The DNA of the CDR3 is TGCGCCAGCAGCGAATCACTAGCAAACGCGGCCGAGCAGTACTTC. Translation: CASSESLANAAEQYF. The chain couples TRBV5-1 to TRBJ2-7; D perhaps matches TRBD2 (6 bases). The CDR3 has 15 amino acids. The V end was cut by 4 bases, the J end by 6 bases, with 20 bases between. Germline V CDR1 and CDR2: SGHRS, YFSETQ.

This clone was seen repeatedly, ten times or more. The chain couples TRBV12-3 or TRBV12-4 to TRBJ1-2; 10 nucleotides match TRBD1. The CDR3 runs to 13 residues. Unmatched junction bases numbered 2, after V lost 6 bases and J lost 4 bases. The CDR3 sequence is CASSRQGAYGYTF. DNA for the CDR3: TGTGCCAGCAGCCGACAGGGGGCCTATGGCTACACCTTC.

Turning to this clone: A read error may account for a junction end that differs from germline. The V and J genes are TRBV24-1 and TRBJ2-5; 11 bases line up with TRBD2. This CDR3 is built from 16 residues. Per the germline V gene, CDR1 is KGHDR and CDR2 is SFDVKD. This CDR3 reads CATSLTSGSFGETHYF. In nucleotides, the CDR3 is TGTGCCACCAGTTTAACTAGCGGGAGCTTCGGGGAGACCCACTACTTC.

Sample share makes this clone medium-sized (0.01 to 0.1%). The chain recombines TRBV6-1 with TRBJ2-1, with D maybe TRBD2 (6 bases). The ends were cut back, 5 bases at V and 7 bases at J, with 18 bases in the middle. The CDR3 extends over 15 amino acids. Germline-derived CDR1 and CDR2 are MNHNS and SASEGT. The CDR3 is CASSHSISGGNEQFF. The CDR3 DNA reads TGTGCCAGCAGTCACTCTATTAGCGGAGGAAATGAGCAGTTCTTC.

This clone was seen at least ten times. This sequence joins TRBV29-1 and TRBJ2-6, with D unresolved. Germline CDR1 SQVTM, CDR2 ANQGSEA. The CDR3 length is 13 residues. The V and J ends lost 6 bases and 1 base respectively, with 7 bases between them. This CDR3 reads CSVSESGANVLTF. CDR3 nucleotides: TGCAGCGTAAGCGAATCTGGGGCCAACGTCCTGACTTTC.

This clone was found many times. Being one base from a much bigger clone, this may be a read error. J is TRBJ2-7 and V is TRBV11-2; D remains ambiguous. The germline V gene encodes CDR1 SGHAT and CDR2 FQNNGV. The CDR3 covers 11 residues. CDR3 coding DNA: TGTGCCAGCAGCCAGTACTACGAGCAGCACTTC. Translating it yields CASSQYYEQHF.

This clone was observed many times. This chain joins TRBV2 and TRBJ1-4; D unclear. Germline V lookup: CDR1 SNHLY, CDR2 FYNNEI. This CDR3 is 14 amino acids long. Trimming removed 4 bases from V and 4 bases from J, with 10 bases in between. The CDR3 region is CASSGDRVNEKLFF. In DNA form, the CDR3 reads TGTGCCAGCAGTGGCGATAGAGTTAATGAAAAACTGTTTTTT.

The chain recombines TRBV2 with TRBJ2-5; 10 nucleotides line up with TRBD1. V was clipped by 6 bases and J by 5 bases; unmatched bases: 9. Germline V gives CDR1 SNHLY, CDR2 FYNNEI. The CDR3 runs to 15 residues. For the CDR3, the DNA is TGTGCCAGCAGGATCCGACAGGGGGCCCGGGAGACCCAGTACTTC. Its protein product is CASRIRQGARETQYF.

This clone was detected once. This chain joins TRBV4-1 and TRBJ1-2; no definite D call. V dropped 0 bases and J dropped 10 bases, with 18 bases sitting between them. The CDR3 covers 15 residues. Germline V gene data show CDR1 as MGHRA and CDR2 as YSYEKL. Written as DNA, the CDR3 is TGCGCCAGCAGCCAAGAATTCGGTATCATGGATGACTACACCTTC. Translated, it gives CASSQEFGIMDDYTF.

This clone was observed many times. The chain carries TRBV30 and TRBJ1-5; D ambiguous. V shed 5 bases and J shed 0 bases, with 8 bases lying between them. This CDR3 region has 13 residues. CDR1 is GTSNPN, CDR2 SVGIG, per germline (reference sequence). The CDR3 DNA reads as TGTGCCTGGGGCCCAGGTAGCAATCAGCCCCAGCATTTT. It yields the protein CAWGPGSNQPQHF.

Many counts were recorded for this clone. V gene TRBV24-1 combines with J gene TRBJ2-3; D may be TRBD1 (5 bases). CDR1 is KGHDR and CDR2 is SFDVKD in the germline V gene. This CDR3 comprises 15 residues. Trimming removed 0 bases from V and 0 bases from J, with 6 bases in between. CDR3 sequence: CATSDLPGSTDTQYF. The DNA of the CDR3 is TGTGCCACCAGTGATTTGCCAGGGAGCACAGATACGCAGTATTTT.

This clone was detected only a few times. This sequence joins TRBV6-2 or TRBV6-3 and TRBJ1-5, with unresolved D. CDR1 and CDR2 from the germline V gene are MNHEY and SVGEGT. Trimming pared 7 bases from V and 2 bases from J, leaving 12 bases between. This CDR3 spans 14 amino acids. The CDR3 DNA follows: TGTGCCAGCATTTTTACATGGGGCAATCAGCCCCAGCATTTT. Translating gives CASIFTWGNQPQHF.

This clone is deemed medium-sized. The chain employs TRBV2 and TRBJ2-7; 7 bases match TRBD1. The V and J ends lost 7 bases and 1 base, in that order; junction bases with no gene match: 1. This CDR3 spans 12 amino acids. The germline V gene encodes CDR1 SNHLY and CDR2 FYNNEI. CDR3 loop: CASKGQSYEQYF. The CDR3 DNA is TGTGCCAGCAAGGGACAGTCCTACGAGCAGTACTTC.

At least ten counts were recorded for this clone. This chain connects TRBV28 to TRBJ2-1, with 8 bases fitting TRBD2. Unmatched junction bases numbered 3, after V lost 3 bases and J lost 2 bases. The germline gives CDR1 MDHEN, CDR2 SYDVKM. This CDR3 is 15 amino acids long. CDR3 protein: CASSFREGPYNEQFF. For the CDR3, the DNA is TGTGCCAGCAGTTTCCGGGAGGGACCCTACAATGAGCAGTTCTTC.

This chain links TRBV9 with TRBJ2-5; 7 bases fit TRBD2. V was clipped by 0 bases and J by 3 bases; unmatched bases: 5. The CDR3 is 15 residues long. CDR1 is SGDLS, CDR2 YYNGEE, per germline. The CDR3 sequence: CASSVVGTIEETQYF. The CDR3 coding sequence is TGTGCCAGCAGCGTAGTGGGGACTATAGAAGAGACCCAGTACTTC.

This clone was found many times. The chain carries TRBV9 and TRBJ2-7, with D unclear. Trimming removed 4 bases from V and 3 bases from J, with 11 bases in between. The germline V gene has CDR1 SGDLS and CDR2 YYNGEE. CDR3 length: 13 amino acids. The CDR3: CASSLNPNYEQYF. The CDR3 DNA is TGTGCCAGCAGCCTAAATCCCAACTACGAGCAGTACTTC.

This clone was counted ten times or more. Written as DNA, the CDR3 is TGTGCCAGCAGTTTACGAGCGATCCGCTACAATGAGCAGTTCTTC. Protein: CASSLRAIRYNEQFF. The chain employs TRBV28 and TRBJ2-1; D not resolved. The V gene lost 2 bases and the J gene lost 3 bases, with 11 bases spanning the gap. The germline CDR1 and CDR2 sequences are MDHEN and SYDVKM. CDR3 length equals 15 residues.

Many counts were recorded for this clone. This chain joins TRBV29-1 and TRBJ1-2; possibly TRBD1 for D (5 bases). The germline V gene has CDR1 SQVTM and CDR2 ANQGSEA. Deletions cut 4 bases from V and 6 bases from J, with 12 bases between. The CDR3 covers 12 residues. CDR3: CSVGPAGDGYTF. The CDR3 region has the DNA TGCAGCGTTGGCCCTGCGGGGGATGGCTACACCTTC.

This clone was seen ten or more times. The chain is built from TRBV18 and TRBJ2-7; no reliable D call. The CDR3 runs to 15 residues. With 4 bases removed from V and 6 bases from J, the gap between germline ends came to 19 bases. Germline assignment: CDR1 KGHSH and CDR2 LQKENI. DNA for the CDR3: TGTGCCAGCTCACTACTGGACCTAACTATAAGCGAGCAGTACTTC. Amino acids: CASSLLDLTISEQYF.